This TCR beta chain was identified in a study of graft-versus-host responses after intestinal transplantation. The ends lost 4 bases at V and 6 bases at J; junction bases unmatched: 15. CDR3 length: 16 residues. The germline V gene has CDR1 SGHRS and CDR2 YFSETQ. To note about this clone: The antigen is not known.

Sequencing used immunoSEQ multiplex PCR; TCRdb keeps in-frame clones, though not all of them. The data hold roughly 90,000 clones, with approximately 90% observed a single time. This TCR came from a human donor who was the organ donor for an intestinal transplant. The chain employs TRBV5-1 and TRBJ1-1, with 7 bases matching TRBD1. The sample in question was unstimulated CD4+ T cells sorted from spleen or lymph node cells, obtained before transplant. Here the CDR3 reads CASSASQGITAAEAFF. The DNA for the CDR3 is TGCGCCAGCAGCGCATCACAGGGGATAACAGCGGCTGAAGCTTTCTTT.